This is a list of T cell receptor beta chains from one sample in a study of cytomegalovirus exposure and HLA in healthy donors. The data were produced by immunoSEQ multiplex PCR, yet TCRdb's version contains in-frame clones alone and is incomplete. Of about 170,000 clones in the sample, roughly 80% are singletons; the top ten hold about 2%. Specimen: PBMCs. The receptors were sampled from a male donor in good health and CMV-seronegative. The CDR3 runs from the conserved cysteine through the conserved F or W. A D gene is named only where the DNA matches it firmly. The size entry is marked missing in some rows and otherwise reads once, few, many or a size class.

D gene	clone size	CDR3 length	V gene	J gene	CDR3 DNA	CDR3 protein
-	-	14	TRBV6-5	TRBJ1-2	TGTGCCAGCAGTTTGGCGGGGCCGGCGCGTGGCTACACCTTC	CASSLAGPARGYTF
TRBD1	-	16	TRBV4-1	TRBJ2-7	TGCGCCAGCAGCCGCCCCGGAGACAGGGGCTCCTACGAGCAGTACTTC	CASSRPGDRGSYEQYF
-	-	14	TRBV6-4	TRBJ2-2	TGTGCCAGCAGCGGACAGGCGGGATCCGGGGAGCTGTTTTTT	CASSGQAGSGELFF
TRBD1	-	14	TRBV12-5	TRBJ2-7	TGTGCTAGTGGTTTGACAGGGGGTCGCTACGAGCAGTACTTC	CASGLTGGRYEQYF
-	once	15	TRBV27	TRBJ2-1	TGTGCCAGCAGTTTAGGGCTAGCGACGTACAATGAGCAGTTCTTC	CASSLGLATYNEQFF
-	-	15	TRBV6-1	TRBJ2-7	TGTGCCAGCAGTGTATTTTCGCAGGGCATCTACGAGCAGTACTTC	CASSVFSQGIYEQYF
-	few	11	TRBV25-1	TRBJ1-1	TGTGCCAGCAGTCGCCGGACTGAAGCTTTCTTT	CASSRRTEAFF
-	-	15	TRBV4-1	TRBJ1-1	TGCGCCAGCAGCCAACCTCGCAGGGGGAACACTGAAGCTTTCTTT	CASSQPRRGNTEAFF
TRBD2	-	18	TRBV30	TRBJ2-2	TGTGCCTGGAGTTCTACCCGACTAGCGGGGGGGCGGGCCGGGGAGCTGTTTTTT	CAWSSTRLAGGRAGELFF
-	-	13	TRBV29-1	TRBJ1-1	TGCAGCGTTGCGACAGGTGGAAACACTGAAGCTTTCTTT	CSVATGGNTEAFF
TRBD1	-	16	TRBV19	TRBJ2-7	TGTGCCAGTAGTAGGGACAGGGGATCGGTTGCCTACGAGCAGTACTTC	CASSRDRGSVAYEQYF
TRBD1	-	13	TRBV5-6	TRBJ2-7	TGTGCCAGCAGCTTTGGACAGGGGGGCGAGCAGTACTTC	CASSFGQGGEQYF
-	-	16	TRBV6-5	TRBJ1-2	TGTGCCAGCAGTTACCAGACAGTCCCCACGCGCTATGGCTACACCTTC	CASSYQTVPTRYGYTF
-	-	13	TRBV6-5	TRBJ1-4	TGTGCCAGCAGTCAGACACGGAGGGAAAAACTGTTTTTT	CASSQTRREKLFF
-	-	15	TRBV7-9	TRBJ2-3	TGTGCCAGCAGCTTAGCCACAGATTACACAGATACGCAGTATTTT	CASSLATDYTDTQYF
TRBD1	-	14	TRBV25-1	TRBJ1-1	TGTGCCAGCAGGGCTAACAGGGGGTGGACTGAAGCTTTCTTT	CASRANRGWTEAFF
TRBD1	-	15	TRBV5-6	TRBJ1-2	TGTGCCAGCAGCCTAGTTACCGGGACAGGGAGTGGCTACACCTTC	CASSLVTGTGSGYTF
-	-	16	TRBV6-5	TRBJ2-7	TGTGCCAGCAGTTACACTCGGCAGGCCGCGACCTACGAGCAGTACTTC	CASSYTRQAATYEQYF
TRBD1	few	16	TRBV6-5	TRBJ1-6	TGTGCCAGCAGTTTCGGACAGGGGGCAAGTAATTCACCCCTCCACTTT	CASSFGQGASNSPLHF
-	-	12	TRBV29-1	TRBJ1-1	TGCAGCGTTGGGACAGCGAACACTGAAGCTTTCTTT	CSVGTANTEAFF
-	few	13	TRBV19	TRBJ1-1	TGTGCCAGTAGTATGACAGAGAACACTGAAGCTTTCTTT	CASSMTENTEAFF
TRBD1	-	16	TRBV5-4	TRBJ1-1	TGTGCCAGCAGCCATGACAGGGGGGCCTTGAACACTGAAGCTTTCTTT	CASSHDRGALNTEAFF
-	-	13	TRBV6-5	TRBJ1-5	TGTGCCAGCAGTGGAACAGGGAATCAGCCCCAGCATTTT	CASSGTGNQPQHF
TRBD2	-	15	TRBV10-1	TRBJ2-7	TGCGCCAGCAGCCTACACCGACTAGCTTTGGACGAGCAGTACTTC	CASSLHRLALDEQYF
TRBD1	-	16	TRBV5-4	TRBJ1-2	TGTGCCAGCAGCTCAACACAGGGGGCTTTGGACTATGGCTACACCTTC	CASSSTQGALDYGYTF
-	once	17	TRBV19	TRBJ1-6	TGTGCCAGTAATCTTCGGATGGCCCAGGCTTCTAATTCACCCCTCCACTTT	CASNLRMAQASNSPLHF
TRBD2	-	16	TRBV10-2	TRBJ2-7	TGCGCCAGCAGTGATGGCGGGGGAACCGCTCTACGCGAGCAGTACTTC	CASSDGGGTALREQYF
-	few	14	TRBV4-1	TRBJ2-7	TGCGCCAGCAGTCTTCAACCCGGGGTGGGGGAGCAGTACTTC	CASSLQPGVGEQYF
-	-	15	TRBV7-7	TRBJ2-5	TGTGCCAGCAGCTTAGCACTAACAAACCGGGAGACCCAGTACTTC	CASSLALTNRETQYF
TRBD1	-	16	TRBV7-2	TRBJ2-5	TGTGCCAGCAGCTTAGGGGACAGGGTTATGGGAGAGACCCAGTACTTC	CASSLGDRVMGETQYF
-	-	13	TRBV29-1	TRBJ2-7	TGCAGCGTTGGTGCCAGGGGTCTCTACGAGCAGTACTTC	CSVGARGLYEQYF
TRBD1	-	15	TRBV5-1	TRBJ2-7	TGCGCCAGCAGCCCGGGACAGGGCCTCCTCTACGAGCAGTACTTC	CASSPGQGLLYEQYF
-	-	12	TRBV27	TRBJ1-6	TGTGCCAGCACCGCGGGAGTGTCACCCCTCCACTTT	CASTAGVSPLHF
TRBD1	-	15	TRBV2	TRBJ2-3	TGTGCCAGCAGTAATCCGGGACAGTTCGAGGATACGCAGTATTTT	CASSNPGQFEDTQYF
-	-	13	TRBV10-3	TRBJ2-1	TGTGCCATCAGTGAGGAGACAGACAATGAGCAGTTCTTC	CAISEETDNEQFF
TRBD1	-	15	TRBV7-9	TRBJ2-3	TGTGCCAGCAGCCCGGGACAGGGGGGCACAGATACGCAGTATTTT	CASSPGQGGTDTQYF
-	-	14	TRBV2	TRBJ1-6	TGTGCTATTGTTCCGAGGAGGGTAAATTCACCCCTCCACTTT	CAIVPRRVNSPLHF
-	-	14	TRBV5-1	TRBJ2-2	TGCGCCAGCAGCTTGGGCCTCAGGACCGGGGAGCTGTTTTTT	CASSLGLRTGELFF
-	-	15	TRBV5-1	TRBJ2-7	TGCGCCAGCAGCCGAGGATGGGGGCGCCACTACGAGCAGTACTTC	CASSRGWGRHYEQYF
-	-	15	TRBV6-5	TRBJ1-2	TGTGCCAGCAGTTACTCGAGCCAGGGGCACTATGGCTACACCTTC	CASSYSSQGHYGYTF
TRBD2	-	15	TRBV19	TRBJ2-1	TGTGCCAGTACCCCAGGGTGGCGGGGGGACAATGAGCAGTTCTTC	CASTPGWRGDNEQFF
-	few	14	TRBV7-9	TRBJ1-1	TGTGCCAGCAGCCTGGGGGCCAGGGACACTGAAGCTTTCTTT	CASSLGARDTEAFF
-	-	14	TRBV7-2	TRBJ1-2	TGCGCCAGCAGCCCACAGGCGGCCAATTATGGCTACACCTTC	CASSPQAANYGYTF